The source of this T cell receptor beta chain is a study of OX40 agonist ivuxolimab in advanced cancers. Study summary: Partial responses, seen in three patients, involved one hepatocellular carcinoma and two cutaneous melanomas.

Overall study findings and caveats: Relative to CD4+ cells, CD8+ T cells on average had more expanded clones.

Only in-frame clones appear in the TCRdb table, and some are missing; sequencing was by immunoSEQ multiplex PCR. The sample lists about 77,000 clones, approximately 86% seen once, with under 0.75% in the top ten. Germline CDR1 reads GTSNPN; CDR2 reads SVGIG (reference sequence). CDR3 size: 13 residues. V gave up 5 bases and J gave up 4 bases, with 14 bases separating them. About this clone itself: Its antigen is unidentified.

The clonotype comes from an adult with an advanced solid tumor such as melanoma, head and neck, liver or kidney cancer. The chain joins TRBV30 to TRBJ1-2; D is perhaps TRBD1 (5 bases). Sequencing used CD4+ or CD8+ T cells sorted from blood, obtained in a trial of the OX40 agonist ivuxolimab. The CDR3 here is CAWSRDQFYGYTF. CDR3 DNA sequence: TGTGCCTGGTCCCGGGACCAATTCTATGGCTACACCTTC.